The 18 T cell receptor beta chains given below trace back to one sample, sequenced in a study of regulatory T cells in long-lasting Graves disease. Arm-PCR with iRepertoire HTBI primers amplified the CDR3 regions for these TCR beta libraries. TCRdb recomputed calls from the multiplex PCR reads with MiXCR, one row per CDR3 protein. Of some 330,000 distinct CDR3 sequences in the sample, 10% to 15% were seen once. Time point noted: newly diagnosed GD, antithyroid drugs for less than 3 months. Researchers made the TCR library from RNA that was extracted from PBMCs. These data were likewise used in another study, on T cells in Graves' hyperthyroidism and ophthalmopathy.

The sequencing used peripheral blood mononuclear cells (PBMCs), collected at new diagnosis, from a patient treated with antithyroid drugs. All receptors derive from a woman aged 18-35 years with Graves disease.

In this sample, this clonotype turned up many times. V gene TRBV7-9 combines with J gene TRBJ2-1, with D perhaps being TRBD1 or TRBD2 (5 bases each). Trimming pared 4 bases from V and 5 bases from J, leaving 18 bases between. Germline assignment: CDR1 SEHNR and CDR2 FQNEAQ (reference sequence). The CDR3 runs 16 residues. CDR3 amino acids: CASSSYPGTDDNEQFF. CDR3 bases: TGTGCCAGCAGCTCCTACCCCGGGACGGACGACAATGAGCAGTTCTTC.

Many counts were recorded for this clonotype. The rearrangement joins TRBV19 to TRBJ2-1, with 7 nucleotides matching TRBD2. The CDR3 is made up of 15 amino acids. V was pared by 9 bases and J by 0 bases, with 8 bases of the junction left unmatched. Germline lookup yields CDR1 LNHDA and CDR2 SQIVND (reference sequence). This CDR3 is CASSRGTASYNEQFF. In nucleotides, the CDR3 is TGTGCCAGCTCGCGGGGGACCGCCTCCTACAATGAGCAGTTCTTC.

In this sample, this clonotype turned up many times. The J gene is TRBJ1-5, the V gene TRBV7-9; 10 nucleotides line up with TRBD1. CDR3 length: 17 residues. From germline, CDR1 is SEHNR and CDR2 FQNEAQ (reference sequence). The ends lost 4 bases at V and 5 bases at J; junction bases unmatched: 11. For the CDR3, the DNA is TGTGCCAGCAGCTCGGCCGTTTTGACAGGGGGCTATCAGCCCCAGCATTTT. It encodes CASSSAVLTGGYQPQHF.

This clonotype has ten or more counts. The genes are TRBV12-3 or TRBV12-4 and TRBJ2-7; 8 nucleotides agree with TRBD2. CDR3 length: 12 residues. Trimming at V came to 5 bases and at J to 6 bases, leaving 3 bases not matched to a gene. The CDR3 protein is CASSVLAGEQYF. For the CDR3, the DNA is TGTGCCAGCAGTGTGCTAGCGGGCGAGCAGTACTTC.

This chain uses TRBV29-1 with TRBJ2-3, with a tentative D call TRBD1 (5 bases). Matching the DNA end better, TRBJ1-1 makes the J call doubtful. This CDR3 is 12 amino acids long. The germline V gene has CDR1 SQVTM and CDR2 ANQGSEA. CDR3 protein: CSVGGAAAEAFF. The CDR3 DNA reads as TGCAGCGTTGGAGGGGCTGCGGCTGAAGCTTTCTTT.

The V and J genes are TRBV9 and TRBJ2-7; D unresolved. The CDR3 totals 13 residues. Germline CDR1 SGDLS, CDR2 YYNGEE. V was clipped by 0 bases and J by 4 bases, with 8 bases between them. CDR3 nucleotides: TGTGCCAGCAGCGTAGTCAACGAGTACGAGCAGTACTTC. This translates into CASSVVNEYEQYF.

This chain joins TRBV5-1 and TRBJ2-5, with TRBD1 as a possible D gene (6 bases). The CDR3 runs to 15 residues. The germline CDR1 and CDR2 sequences are SGHRS and YFSETQ. Trimming cost V 7 bases and J 2 bases, with 18 bases left between them. CDR3 sequence reads: CASGQTPGDQETQYF. Here the CDR3 DNA reads TGCGCCAGCGGGCAAACTCCAGGGGATCAAGAGACCCAGTACTTC. Full variable domain (missing parts from reference TRBV5-1 and TRBJ2-5): KAGVTQTPRYLIKTRGQQVTLSCSPISGHRSVSWYQQTPGQGLQFLFEYFSETQRNKGNFPGRFSGRQFSNSRSEMNVSTLELGDSALYLCASGQTPGDQETQYFGPGTRLLVL.

Ten or more counts support this clonotype. This chain uses TRBV6-2 or TRBV6-3 with TRBJ2-5; 11 bases are a match to TRBD2. The CDR3 has 15 amino acids. The ends lost 4 bases at V and 3 bases at J; junction bases unmatched: 4. The germline V gene encodes CDR1 MNHEY and CDR2 SVGEGT. CDR3 DNA sequence: TGTGCCAGCAGTTCCCCGGGACTAGCGGAAGAGACCCAGTACTTC. Translating gives CASSSPGLAEETQYF.

Of note for this clonotype: It may be a read error: a sequence one base away is much more abundant. Here the CDR3 reads CASSPGKWANNNEQFF. CDR3 DNA sequence: TGTGCCAGCAGCCCCGGCAAGTGGGCCAACAACAATGAGCAGTTCTTC. The chain joins TRBV7-2 to TRBJ2-1; D not certain. This CDR3 comprises 16 residues. V dropped 5 bases and J dropped 5 bases, with 19 bases sitting between them. CDR1 is SGHTA, CDR2 FQGNSA, per germline.

This clonotype came up a few times. This sequence may be a read error, since a much larger clone differs from it by one base. The CDR3, as DNA: TGTGCCATCAAAACAGGGGGAGGCACTGAAGCTTTCTTT. It specifies CAIKTGGGTEAFF. This chain connects TRBV10-3 to TRBJ1-1, with 8 bases matching TRBD1. The CDR3 consists of 13 residues. Germline CDR1 and CDR2: ENHRY and SYGVKD. V trimming: 7 bases; J trimming: 4 bases; junction bases outside the gene matches: 5.

Many counts were recorded for this clonotype. J is TRBJ1-1 and V is TRBV2, with D uncertain. Trimming stripped 0 bases from V and 4 bases from J, with 9 bases between. The germline gives CDR1 SNHLY, CDR2 FYNNEI. This CDR3 is 14 amino acids long. CDR3 DNA sequence: TGTGCCAGCAGTGAAGCGCTAGGCGGCACTGAAGCTTTCTTT. Translated, it gives CASSEALGGTEAFF.

This clonotype occurred many times. The chain has TRBV2 and TRBJ2-7; 11 bases fit TRBD1. The J segment lost 4 bases and the V segment lost 6 bases, leaving 11 bases of the junction unmatched. Per germline, CDR1 SNHLY and CDR2 FYNNEI. CDR3 size: 16 residues. CDR3 DNA sequence: TGTGCCAGCAGGAAAAGGAAGGGACAGGGGGGATACGAGCAGTACTTC. The encoded protein is CASRKRKGQGGYEQYF. The whole variable domain, filled in from reference TRBV2 and TRBJ2-7, reads EPEVTQTPSHQVTQMGQEVILRCVPISNHLYFYWYRQILGQKVEFLVSFYNNEISEKSEIFDDQFSVERPDGSNFTLKIRSTKLEDSAMYFCASRKRKGQGGYEQYFGPGTRLTVT.

This clonotype was recorded many times. This chain joins TRBV2 and TRBJ2-1, with 9 bases identical to TRBD1. Germline CDR1 SNHLY, CDR2 FYNNEI. This CDR3 region has 14 residues. With V trimmed by 4 bases and J by 6 bases, 4 bases remained unmatched. The CDR3 here is CASSGTGDGNEQFF. The CDR3 DNA reads as TGTGCCAGCAGTGGGACAGGGGACGGCAATGAGCAGTTCTTC.

In its sample, this clonotype was seen many times. The chain has TRBV5-1 and TRBJ2-1; D gene ambiguous. The length of the CDR3 is 15 residues. The ends were cut back, 1 base at V and 0 bases at J, with 8 bases in the middle. Germline V lookup: CDR1 SGHRS, CDR2 YFSETQ. The CDR3 region is CASSLSDRSYNEQFF. CDR3 sequence (DNA): TGCGCCAGCAGCTTGAGTGACCGCTCCTACAATGAGCAGTTCTTC.

This clonotype was counted at least ten times. The genes are TRBV5-1 and TRBJ2-7; no firm D call. Trimming removed 1 base from V and 0 bases from J, with 17 bases in between. This CDR3 has 17 amino acids. Germline assignment: CDR1 SGHRS and CDR2 YFSETQ. CDR3 DNA sequence: TGCGCCAGCAGCTTGATCACGGGCGGAGCGAGCTCCTACGAGCAGTACTTC. Amino acid sequence: CASSLITGGASSYEQYF.

This clonotype was seen at least ten times. This chain links TRBV4-3 with TRBJ2-1, with D tentatively TRBD1 or TRBD2 (6 bases each). Germline lookup yields CDR1 LGHNA and CDR2 YSLEER. V lost 0 bases and J lost 8, with 11 bases in between. The CDR3 totals 14 residues. In nucleotides, the CDR3 is TGCGCCAGCAGCCAAGATGGGGGCGGGGATGAGCAGTTCTTC. Translating gives CASSQDGGGDEQFF.

This clonotype was counted a few times. The chain employs TRBV29-1 and TRBJ2-3, with 7 positions matching TRBD1. Losses at the gene ends were 5 bases for V and 6 bases for J; bases not matched to a gene: 8. The germline gives CDR1 SQVTM, CDR2 ANQGSEA. The CDR3 is 13 residues long. CDR3 in amino acids: CSVQTGLVDTQYF. DNA of the CDR3: TGCAGCGTTCAGACAGGGCTGGTCGATACGCAGTATTTT.

Ten or more counts support this clonotype. The rearrangement uses TRBV7-2 and TRBJ2-5, with TRBD2 matching over 9 bases. V shed 5 bases and J 5 bases; nucleotides not matched to a gene: 6. Germline V gene sequence: CDR1 SGHTA, CDR2 FQGNSA. This CDR3 is 14 amino acids long. CDR3 nucleotide sequence: TGTGCCAGCAGCCCCTGGGCGGGGGGGGAGACCCAGTACTTC. Amino acids: CASSPWAGGETQYF.